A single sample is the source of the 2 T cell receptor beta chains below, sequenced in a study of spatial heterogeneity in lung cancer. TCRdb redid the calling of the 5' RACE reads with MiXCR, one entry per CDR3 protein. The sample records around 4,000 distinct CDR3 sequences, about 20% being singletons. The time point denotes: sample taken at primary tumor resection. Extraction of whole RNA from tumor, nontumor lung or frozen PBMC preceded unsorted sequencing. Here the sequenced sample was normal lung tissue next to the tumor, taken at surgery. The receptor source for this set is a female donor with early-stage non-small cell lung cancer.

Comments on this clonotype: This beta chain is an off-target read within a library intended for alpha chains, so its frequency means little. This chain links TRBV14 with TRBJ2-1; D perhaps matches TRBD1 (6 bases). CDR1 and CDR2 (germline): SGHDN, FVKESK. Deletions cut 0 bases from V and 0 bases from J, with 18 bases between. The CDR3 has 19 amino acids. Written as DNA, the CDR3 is TGTGCCAGCAGCCAAGACGGCCCCGGGACACTTAGCTCCTACAATGAGCAGTTCTTC. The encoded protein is CASSQDGPGTLSSYNEQFF.

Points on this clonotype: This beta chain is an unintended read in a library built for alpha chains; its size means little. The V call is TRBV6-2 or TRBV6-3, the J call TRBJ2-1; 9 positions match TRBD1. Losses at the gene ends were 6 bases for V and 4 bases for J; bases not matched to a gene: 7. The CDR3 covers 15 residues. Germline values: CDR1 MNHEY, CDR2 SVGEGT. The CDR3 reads CASSLSGTGYNEQFF. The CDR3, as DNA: TGTGCCAGCAGCTTATCCGGGACAGGGTACAATGAGCAGTTCTTC.